The T cell receptor (beta chain) under discussion was sequenced for a study of CD8 T cells in ankylosing spondylitis. Study results and caveats: Before this, some motif variants had been reported in reactive arthritis synovial fluid and blood. Reports say disease-linked clones showed up significantly more in matched ankylosing spondylitis synovial fluid. What appeared characteristic of ankylosing spondylitis blood was a TCR beta motif of eight highly homologous variants.

Scientists made TCR beta libraries using quantitative 5'-RACE with molecular barcodes. TCRdb independently ran MiXCR on the 5' RACE reads; one entry per CDR3 protein. The data show over 200,000 distinct CDR3 sequences, over 9.5% seen once. In regard to this clonotype: The antigen remains unidentified.

Germline values: CDR1 LGHDT, CDR2 YNNKEL (reference sequence). V was pared by 4 bases and J by 2 bases, with 8 bases of the junction left unmatched. The CDR3 has 16 residues. This sequence originates from a male donor with ankylosing spondylitis or in good health (not recorded which). Sequenced sample: blood, either unsorted or a sorted T cell fraction (not recorded which). V gene TRBV3-1 combines with J gene TRBJ2-3; 8 bases are a match to TRBD2. This CDR3 reads CASSRVGGGITDTQYF. The CDR3 region has the DNA TGTGCCAGCAGCCGAGTCGGCGGGGGGATCACAGATACGCAGTATTTT.